This T cell receptor beta chain was documented in a study of blood T cell repertoires in COVID-19. Study at large: PBMCs, B-cell-depleted T cells, or T cells provided the cDNA or gDNA that made up the material.

The length of the CDR3 is 15 residues. Germline values: CDR1 MNHNS, CDR2 SASEGT. Trimming stripped 2 bases from V and 5 bases from J, with 14 bases between. Across about two dozen US areas, participants ranged in age from about 18 to 100 years. Symptom resolution, clearance, or two negative PCRs marked the recovered donors of Cohort 3. In the original analysis: Estimation of nucleated cell counts was performed using reference gene primer amplification. Profiling relied on immunoSEQ multiplex PCR, and the TCRdb table lists in-frame clones only, not all of them. V, J and clone size are taken as reported in that table, and D and trimming were inferred from the DNA itself. The data contain approximately 300,000 clones, approximately 91% of them singletons.

The V and J genes are TRBV6-1 and TRBJ2-3; D may be TRBD1 (5 bases). Sequencing was done on a sample of PBMCs or T cells enriched from blood (not recorded which). The TCR was taken from a man aged 55 to 70 who had recovered from COVID-19. As DNA, the CDR3 is TGTGCCAGCAGTGAACAGGGTTTAGTGGGAGATACGCAGTATTTT. Its protein is CASSEQGLVGDTQYF.